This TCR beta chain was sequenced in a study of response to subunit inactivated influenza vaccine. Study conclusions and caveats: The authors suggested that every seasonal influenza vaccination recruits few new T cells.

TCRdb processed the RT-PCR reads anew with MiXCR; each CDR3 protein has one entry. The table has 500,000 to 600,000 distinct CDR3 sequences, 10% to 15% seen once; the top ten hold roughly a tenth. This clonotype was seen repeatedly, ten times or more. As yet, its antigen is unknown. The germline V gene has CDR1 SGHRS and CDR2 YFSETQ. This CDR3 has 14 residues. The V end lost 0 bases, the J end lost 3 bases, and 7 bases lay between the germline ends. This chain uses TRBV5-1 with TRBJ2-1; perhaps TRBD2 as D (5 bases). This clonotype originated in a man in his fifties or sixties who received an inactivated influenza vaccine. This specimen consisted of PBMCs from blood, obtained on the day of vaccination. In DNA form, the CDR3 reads TGCGCCAGCAGCTTGGGGGGAGACTACAATGAGCAGTTCTTC. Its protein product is CASSLGGDYNEQFF.